This T cell receptor beta chain is from a study of control samples from healthy donors and cancer patients. The repertoire was sequenced with immunoSEQ multiplex PCR; TCRdb's copy has only in-frame clones and lacks some. This sample has over 75,000 clones; roughly 91% occur once, and the top ten carry more than 15%. From germline, CDR1 is KGHSH and CDR2 LQKENI. The J segment lost 5 bases and the V segment lost 1 base, leaving 5 bases of the junction unmatched. CDR3 length equals 15 residues. The chain employs TRBV18 and TRBJ2-7; 10 bases align to TRBD2. This receptor was taken from a man younger than 45 in good health. Sample: blood. CDR3 sequence: CASSPQSGRANEQYF. CDR3 in DNA: TGTGCCAGCTCACCACAGAGCGGGAGGGCAAACGAGCAGTACTTC.